This section outlines one T cell receptor beta chain sequence together with its context. Its matching antigen is unknown. The CDR3 length is 14 residues. V lost 7 bases and J lost 7; bases outside the gene matches: 3. Per germline, CDR1 MNHEY and CDR2 SVGEGT. It was negative isolation that provided the CD8+ and CD4+ T cells, whereas TEMRA cells were enriched by FACS. The entry originates in a study of CD8 T cells in Susac syndrome. Study results and caveats: Individuals included in the TCR sequencing and HLA analysis were acknowledged by the study to be relatively few in number.

The RNA input was roughly 0.45 to 1 ug, and it was reverse transcribed with random hexamers. TCRdb itself ran the immunoSEQ multiplex PCR reads through MiXCR, one entry per CDR3 protein. Seen here are more than 200,000 distinct CDR3 sequences, about 94% observed once, and the top ten hold approximately 0.15%. The sample was CD4+ T cells from PBMCs. The sequence derives from a human donor with Susac syndrome. The chain links TRBV6-2 or TRBV6-3 to TRBJ2-1; 14 bases map to TRBD2. The CDR3: CASTRLAGGNEQFF. The CDR3 DNA is TGTGCCAGCACTCGACTAGCGGGGGGGAATGAGCAGTTCTTC.